This passage covers 3 T cell receptor beta chains from one sample sequenced in a study of cytomegalovirus exposure and HLA in healthy donors (dated by TCRdb to about 2017). The library relied on the immunoSEQ multiplex PCR assay. For the multiplex PCR, a mixture combining 60 forward primers for TCR Vbeta segments and 13 reverse primers for TCR Jbeta segments was used. In its TCRdb copy, this immuneACCESS table keeps in-frame sequences only and misses some clones. Where compared with another copy, unresolved V genes explain less than half of these, and the others have no known cause. This sample has some 130,000 clones in its table, and roughly 71% of those were observed once. The biggest ten clones account for over 1.3% of the sample. The sample taken for sequencing was PBMCs. The receptors were gathered from a woman in her thirties or forties in good health and CMV-seronegative.

This clone came up a few times. The chain carries TRBV2 and TRBJ1-5, with D possibly matching TRBD1 (5 bases). This CDR3 has 12 residues. From germline, CDR1 is SNHLY and CDR2 FYNNEI. The CDR3 protein is CAGGGSNQPQHF. CDR3 nucleotide sequence: TGTGCAGGCGGGGGTAGCAATCAGCCCCAGCATTTT.

The gene calls are TRBV27 and TRBJ2-7, with D possibly being TRBD1 (5 bases). Germline CDR1 and CDR2: MNHEY and SMNVEV (reference sequence). V was trimmed by 2 bases and J by 0 bases, leaving 8 bases between them. This CDR3 has 14 residues. The CDR3 reads CASSLRGRSYEQYF. The CDR3, as DNA: TGTGCCAGCAGTTTAAGGGGCCGCTCCTACGAGCAGTACTTC.

In this sample, this clone turned up a few times. The chain links TRBV28 to TRBJ1-4; maybe TRBD1 (6 bases). V was cut by 6 bases and J by 4 bases, with 12 bases left in between. The CDR3 has 14 amino acids. CDR1 and CDR2 from the germline V gene are MDHEN and SYDVKM. CDR3 residues: CASSPGTNNEKLFF. The CDR3 DNA sequence: TGTGCCAGCAGCCCGGGGACAAATAATGAAAAACTGTTTTTT.